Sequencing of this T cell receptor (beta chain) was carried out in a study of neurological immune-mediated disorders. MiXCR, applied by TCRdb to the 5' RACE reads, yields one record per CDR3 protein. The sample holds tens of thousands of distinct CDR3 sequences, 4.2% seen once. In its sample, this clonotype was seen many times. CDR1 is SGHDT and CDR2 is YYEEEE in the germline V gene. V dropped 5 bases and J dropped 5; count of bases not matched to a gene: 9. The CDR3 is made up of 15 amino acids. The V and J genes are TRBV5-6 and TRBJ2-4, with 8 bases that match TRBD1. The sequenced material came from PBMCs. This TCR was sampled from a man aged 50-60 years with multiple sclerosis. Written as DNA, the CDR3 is TGTGCCAGCAGTCGGGCGCCGGGACAGGAAAACATTCAGTACTTC. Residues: CASSRAPGQENIQYF.